This passage covers 26 T cell receptor beta chains from one sample sequenced in a study of blood T cell repertoires in COVID-19. Sequencing used immunoSEQ multiplex PCR; TCRdb keeps in-frame clones, though not all of them. The sample includes approximately 270,000 clones, approximately 86% of them seen just once. The sample was peripheral blood. These receptors originate from a man older than 75 with acute or convalescent COVID-19.

This chain uses TRBV19 with TRBJ2-5; D is ambiguous. V lost 5 bases and J lost 5, with 9 bases in between. The CDR3 is 12 residues long. Germline-derived CDR1 and CDR2 are LNHDA and SQIVND (reference sequence). The chain's CDR3 is CASSPPGETQYF. In DNA, the CDR3 is TGTGCCAGTAGTCCCCCCGGGGAGACCCAGTACTTC.

The chain combines TRBV3-1 (or the pseudogene TRBV3-2) with TRBJ1-1; maybe TRBD1 (6 bases). Trimming stripped 1 base from V and 2 bases from J, with 8 bases between. The CDR3 has 14 residues. Germline CDR1 reads LGHDT; CDR2 reads YNNKEL (reference sequence). CDR3 nucleotide sequence: TGTGCCAGCAGCCAAGCACAGGGTAACACTGAAGCTTTCTTT. This translates into CASSQAQGNTEAFF.

V and J are TRBV27 and TRBJ2-2, with 11 bases fitting TRBD2. The V gene end was trimmed by 6 bases and the J gene end by 2 bases; junction bases not matched to a gene: 8. Germline values: CDR1 MNHEY, CDR2 SMNVEV (reference sequence). The CDR3 contains 17 residues. CDR3 loop: CASSLTSGSFNTGELFF. Written as DNA, the CDR3 is TGTGCCAGCAGCTTAACTAGCGGGAGTTTTAACACCGGGGAGCTGTTTTTT.

V and J are TRBV21-1 and TRBJ1-3; the DNA was not compared with TRBD1, the D call given in the table. TRBV21-1 is described as a pseudogene. This CDR3 region has 14 residues. The CDR3, as DNA: TGTGCCAGCATCCGGGACATCTCTGGAAACACCATATATTTT. This gives the protein CASIRDISGNTIYF.

The chain links TRBV14 to TRBJ2-3; TRBD2 matches at 14 bases. Germline lookup yields CDR1 SGHDN and CDR2 FVKESK. Trimming took 4 bases from V and 5 from J; bases not matched to a gene: 5. The CDR3 covers 16 residues. As DNA, the CDR3 is TGTGCCAGCAGCCCCCTGGGACTAGCGGGAGAAGATACGCAGTATTTT. This encodes CASSPLGLAGEDTQYF.

The sample holds one count of this clone. V usage is TRBV5-6 and J usage is TRBJ2-7, with D possibly being TRBD1 (5 bases). V was pared by 4 bases and J by 3 bases, with 11 bases between. This CDR3 comprises 13 residues. Germline values: CDR1 SGHDT, CDR2 YYEEEE. In nucleotides, the CDR3 is TGTGCCAGCAGCAAGGACACCGACTACGAGCAGTACTTC. Protein sequence: CASSKDTDYEQYF. The variable domain in full, completed from reference TRBV5-6 and TRBJ2-7, reads DAGVTQSPTHLIKTRGQQVTLRCSPKSGHDTVSWYQQALGQGPQFIFQYYEEEERQRGNFPDRFSGHQFPNYSSELNVNALLLGDSALYLCASSKDTDYEQYFGPGTRLTVT.

The rearrangement uses TRBV5-4 and TRBJ1-4; D gene ambiguous. The CDR3 is 13 residues long. Trimming cost V 4 bases and J 11 bases, with 15 bases left between them. Germline V gene data show CDR1 as SGHNT and CDR2 as YYREEE (reference sequence). The CDR3 bases are TGTGCCAGCAGCGCCGACCCATCGGGTAAACTGTTTTTT. Its protein product is CASSADPSGKLFF. Complete variable domain (other parts from reference TRBV5-4 and TRBJ1-4): ETGVTQSPTHLIKTRGQQVTLRCSSQSGHNTVSWYQQALGQGPQFIFQYYREEENGRGNFPPRFSGLQFPNYSSELNVNALELDDSALYLCASSADPSGKLFFGSGTQLSVL.

The chain employs TRBV27 and TRBJ2-3; TRBD1 is a possible D gene (5 bases). Looked up from germline, CDR1 is MNHEY and CDR2 is SMNVEV (reference sequence). CDR3 length equals 15 residues. V was clipped by 2 bases and J by 4 bases, with 13 bases between them. As DNA, the CDR3 is TGTGCCAGCAGTTTAGGTGGACCCAGGGCAGATACGCAGTATTTT. Its protein product is CASSLGGPRADTQYF.

This chain connects TRBV5-6 to TRBJ2-3; no reliable D call. This CDR3 is built from 13 residues. Germline CDR1 reads SGHDT; CDR2 reads YYEEEE. V shed 4 bases and J shed 2 bases, with 8 bases lying between them. The CDR3 loop reads CASSLPSTDTQYF. The CDR3 coding sequence is TGTGCCAGCAGCCTCCCTTCCACAGATACGCAGTATTTT.

The chain has TRBV5-4 and TRBJ2-1, with D perhaps TRBD2 (5 bases). Looked up from germline, CDR1 is SGHNT and CDR2 is YYREEE (reference sequence). Trimming removed 0 bases at V and 4 bases at J, with 8 bases between. There are 14 residues in the CDR3. As DNA, the CDR3 is TGTGCCAGCAGCTTGGTTGGGGAGTACAATGAGCAGTTCTTC. It yields the protein CASSLVGEYNEQFF.

The chain combines TRBV12-3 or TRBV12-4 with TRBJ1-2, with 7 bases lining up with TRBD1. J was trimmed by 11 bases and V by 5 bases; bases with no gene match: 5. This CDR3 contains 11 residues. This CDR3 is CASSLQGRYTF. In nucleotides, the CDR3 is TGTGCCAGCAGTCTACAGGGGAGGTACACCTTC.

The sample holds one count of this clone. The CDR3 sequence is CASILKGNYGYTF. DNA of the CDR3: TGTGCCAGCATCCTGAAGGGGAACTATGGCTACACCTTC. The chain uses TRBV7-2 and TRBJ1-2; possibly TRBD1 for D (5 bases). The V gene lost 7 bases and the J gene lost 2 bases, with 11 bases spanning the gap. This CDR3 comprises 13 residues. CDR1 SGHTA and CDR2 FQGNSA come from the germline V gene.

The chain recombines TRBV29-1 with TRBJ1-1, with TRBD1 as a possible D gene (6 bases). V gave up 4 bases and J gave up 5 bases, with 11 bases separating them. The CDR3 runs 12 residues. Germline lookup yields CDR1 SQVTM and CDR2 ANQGSEA. The CDR3 nucleotides are TGCAGCGTTGGATACAGGGCTACTGAAGCTTTCTTT. Translated: CSVGYRATEAFF.

The rearrangement joins TRBV28 to TRBJ2-5; D uncertain. Between the trimmed V and J ends, which lost 4 bases and 5 bases, there was a span of 11 bases. In germline, CDR1 is MDHEN, CDR2 SYDVKM. The CDR3 loop spans 13 amino acids. The DNA for the CDR3 is TGTGCCAGCAGTTCCCTCACTGAGGAGACCCAGTACTTC. Translated: CASSSLTEETQYF.

This clone was seen just once. The genes are TRBV3-1 (or the pseudogene TRBV3-2) and TRBJ1-4; 7 positions agree with TRBD1. The CDR3 length is 16 residues. J gave up 4 bases and V 3 bases, and 8 bases lay outside the gene matches. In germline, CDR1 is LGHDT, CDR2 YNNKEL (reference sequence). CDR3 nucleotides: TGTGCCAGCAGCCAGAAGAAGACAGGGTTTAATGAAAAACTGTTTTTT. The encoded protein is CASSQKKTGFNEKLFF.

The rearrangement links TRBV9 to TRBJ2-7; D uncertain. From germline, CDR1 is SGDLS and CDR2 YYNGEE. The V end lost 0 bases, the J end lost 0 bases, and 10 bases lay between the germline ends. The CDR3 runs 15 residues. DNA of the CDR3: TGTGCCAGCAGCGTAGCGTCCTTCAGCTCCTACGAGCAGTACTTC. Encoded protein: CASSVASFSSYEQYF.

The table lists this clone with a count of one. J is TRBJ1-1 and V is TRBV12-3 or TRBV12-4; D is unclear. The CDR3 is 13 amino acids. V was cut by 3 bases and J by 11 bases, with 16 bases left in between. The CDR3 DNA reads as TGTGCCAGCAGTTTCTCAGGTACGAGTGGGGCTTTCTTT. Translation gives CASSFSGTSGAFF.

J is TRBJ1-4 and V is TRBV14; D may be TRBD1 (6 bases). The CDR3 spans 15 residues. Germline V gene sequence: CDR1 SGHDN, CDR2 FVKESK. V was trimmed by 0 bases and J by 7 bases, leaving 12 bases between them. The CDR3 region has the DNA TGTGCCAGCAGCCAAGATCGAGTCAGGGGTGAAAAACTGTTTTTT. Its translation: CASSQDRVRGEKLFF.

This clone has just one count. The chain carries TRBV4-2 and TRBJ2-3, with 10 nucleotides matching TRBD2. This CDR3 is 17 amino acids long. V lost 0 bases to trimming and J lost 1 base; unmatched junction nucleotides: 4. Germline V gene data show CDR1 as LGHNA and CDR2 as YNFKEQ. CDR3 in amino acids: CASSQDSTSGGTDTQYF. As DNA, the CDR3 is TGTGCCAGCAGCCAAGATAGCACTAGCGGGGGCACAGATACGCAGTATTTT.

This clone was found once. The V gene is TRBV2, the J gene TRBJ2-2; the D gene is possibly TRBD1 (6 bases). The germline V and J ends were trimmed by 6 bases and 0 bases, with 11 bases remaining between them. Per germline, CDR1 SNHLY and CDR2 FYNNEI. This CDR3 comprises 15 residues. The CDR3 here is CASSRTDPNTGELFF. CDR3 DNA sequence: TGTGCCAGCAGCCGGACAGATCCGAACACCGGGGAGCTGTTTTTT.

The chain has TRBV7-2 and TRBJ1-2, with TRBD1 identical over 7 bases. Germline trimming cut 6 bases from V and 4 bases from J; bases unmatched to any gene: 5. CDR3 size: 13 residues. Germline lookup yields CDR1 SGHTA and CDR2 FQGNSA. The CDR3 region has the DNA TGTGCCAGCAGGATAGGGACAGTCTATGGCTACACCTTC. Translation gives CASRIGTVYGYTF.

V usage is TRBV5-1 and J usage is TRBJ1-2; TRBD1 is a possible D gene (6 bases). Germline CDR1 SGHRS, CDR2 YFSETQ. The CDR3 has 14 residues. V lost 0 bases, J lost 0 bases, and 6 bases lay in between. The DNA for the CDR3 is TGCGCCAGCAGCTTGGACAGGGCTAACTATGGCTACACCTTC. The encoded protein is CASSLDRANYGYTF.

The chain links TRBV5-1 to TRBJ2-7, with 8 bases lining up with TRBD1. V lost 5 bases and J lost 2; bases outside the gene matches: 6. This CDR3 has 14 amino acids. Per germline, CDR1 SGHRS and CDR2 YFSETQ. This chain's CDR3 is CASSGTGETYEQYF. CDR3 in DNA: TGCGCCAGCAGTGGGACAGGAGAAACCTACGAGCAGTACTTC.

The rearrangement joins TRBV10-2 to TRBJ1-1; 7 bases are a match to TRBD1. The CDR3 spans 14 residues. V was clipped by 4 bases and J by 3 bases; unmatched bases: 5. Per the germline V gene, CDR1 is WSHSY and CDR2 is SAAADI. The CDR3 reads CASSANRGDTEAFF. The CDR3 nucleotides read TGCGCCAGCAGTGCGAACAGGGGTGACACTGAAGCTTTCTTT.

The CDR3 DNA sequence: TGTGCCAGCAGCCCTTCGGCAGGGTCTGGAAACACCATATATTTT. Translation gives CASSPSAGSGNTIYF. The rearrangement links TRBV28 to TRBJ1-3; possible D gene TRBD1, 5 bases. Between the trimmed V and J ends, which lost 6 bases and 1 base, there was a span of 13 bases. In germline, CDR1 is MDHEN, CDR2 SYDVKM. The CDR3 sequence is 15 residues long.

A single count supports this clone. This chain links TRBV19 with TRBJ1-2; 9 bases agree with TRBD1. Germline CDR1 reads LNHDA; CDR2 reads SQIVND (reference sequence). Trimming at V came to 4 bases and at J to 2 bases, leaving 8 bases not matched to a gene. This CDR3 contains 16 residues. The CDR3 DNA is TGTGCCAGTAGTAGCGGGACAGGGCCCCGAAACTATGGCTACACCTTC. Translation gives CASSSGTGPRNYGYTF.